The 30 T cell receptor beta chains presented below share a single source sample, sequenced in a study of T cell repertoires in cytomegalovirus infection. Their target antigens are unknown. TCRdb processed the reads anew with MiXCR; each CDR3 protein has one entry. The table records about 890,000 distinct CDR3 sequences, around 32% of them present only once. The input for sequencing was cultured CD8+ T cells from PBMCs, taken from culture after CMV antigen stimulation. The receptors were gathered from a human donor in good health (CMV status not recorded). Some clones in this sample may be carry-over from other donors' samples.

This clonotype has a handful of counts. The gene calls are TRBV15 and TRBJ2-2, with D maybe TRBD1 (6 bases). CDR3 size: 15 residues. The V end lost 1 base, the J end lost 2 bases, and 8 bases lay between the germline ends. Germline CDR1 and CDR2: LNHNV and YYDKDF (reference sequence). The CDR3 region has the DNA TGTGCCACCAGCAGAGTGGACAGCAACACCGGGGAGCTGTTTTTT. This gives the protein CATSRVDSNTGELFF.

In this sample, this clonotype turned up a few times. The rearrangement joins TRBV12-3 or TRBV12-4 to TRBJ2-2; D gene uncertain. The CDR3 has 13 residues. Trimming left V 3 bases short and J 4 bases short, with 6 bases between. CDR3 DNA sequence: TGTGCCAGCAGTTTTAAGGGCACCGGGGAGCTGTTTTTT. It encodes CASSFKGTGELFF.

This clonotype was counted only a few times. The J gene is TRBJ1-1, the V gene TRBV28, with D possibly matching TRBD1 (5 bases). The CDR3 has 13 residues. Trimming removed 6 bases from V and 1 base from J, with 9 bases in between. The V gene's germline CDR1 is MDHEN and CDR2 SYDVKM. CDR3 sequence (DNA): TGTGCCAGCAGGGACACAGGGAACACTGAAGCTTTCTTT. Translating it yields CASRDTGNTEAFF.

The V gene is TRBV2, the J gene TRBJ2-7; D tentatively fits TRBD1 or TRBD2 (5 bases each). The germline gives CDR1 SNHLY, CDR2 FYNNEI. The CDR3 length is 13 residues. V shed 6 bases and J shed 6 bases, with 15 bases lying between them. CDR3 nucleotides: TGTGCCAGCAGGAGGGGAGACTATGGCGAGCAGTACTTC. Protein product: CASRRGDYGEQYF.

The chain employs TRBV14 and TRBJ1-3; D uncertain. V lost 2 bases and J 0 bases, leaving 11 bases between the germline ends. Germline CDR1 reads SGHDN; CDR2 reads FVKESK. The CDR3 spans 16 residues. The CDR3, as DNA: TGTGCCAGCAGCCAATCCCACTACAGCTCTGGAAACACCATATATTTT. This translates into CASSQSHYSSGNTIYF.

This clonotype was detected only once. The V call is TRBV5-4, the J call TRBJ1-4, with D maybe TRBD1 (6 bases). Germline V CDR1 and CDR2: SGHNT, YYREEE (reference sequence). This CDR3 contains 15 residues. V lost 1 base and J 6 bases, leaving 13 bases between the germline ends. The DNA for the CDR3 is TGTGCCAGCAGCTTGCCAGGGGATGGATATGAAAAACTGTTTTTT. Protein: CASSLPGDGYEKLFF.

This chain connects TRBV6-5 to TRBJ1-2, with a tentative D call TRBD1 (5 bases). Trimming left V 6 bases short and J 3 bases short, with 14 bases between. Germline V CDR1 and CDR2: MNHEY, SVGAGI. This CDR3 has 14 amino acids. CDR3 nucleotide sequence: TGTGCCAGCAGCCACGGCCAGGGTGACTATGGCTACACCTTC. This gives the protein CASSHGQGDYGYTF.

This clonotype occurred once. V and J are TRBV18 and TRBJ2-7; D is unclear. Germline values: CDR1 KGHSH, CDR2 LQKENI. The CDR3 consists of 13 residues. Trimming left V 3 bases short and J 1 base short, with 7 bases between. CDR3 sequence (DNA): TGTGCCAGCTCACCGTACGGTTCCTACGAGCAGTACGTC. It translates to CASSPYGSYEQYV.

This clonotype was seen more than once but under ten times. The chain recombines TRBV12-3 or TRBV12-4 with TRBJ2-2; no reliable D call. Trimming removed 8 bases from V and 1 base from J, with 11 bases in between. The CDR3 length is 14 residues. The DNA for the CDR3 is TGTGCCAGCTTCAGTCCAGAGAACACCGGGGAGCTGTTTTTT. Translation gives CASFSPENTGELFF.

The chain uses TRBV10-3 and TRBJ2-2; 11 nucleotides match TRBD1. Germline V gene lookup returns CDR1 ENHRY and CDR2 SYGVKD. J lost 5 bases, V lost 6 bases, and 5 bases had no gene match. The CDR3 consists of 15 residues. The CDR3 DNA sequence: TGTGCCATCAGCGGGGGACAGGGGGGAACCGGGGAGCTGTTTTTT. Amino acid sequence: CAISGGQGGTGELFF.

This clonotype was seen at least ten times. The rearrangement uses TRBV7-2 and TRBJ2-1, with D perhaps matching TRBD1 or TRBD2 (5 bases each). The CDR3 totals 12 residues. The germline V gene has CDR1 SGHTA and CDR2 FQGNSA. V was clipped by 5 bases and J by 9 bases, with 11 bases between them. The CDR3 reads CASSPLGVEQFF. DNA of the CDR3: TGTGCCAGCAGCCCCCTGGGGGTTGAGCAGTTCTTC.

Only a few counts were recorded for this clonotype. The rearrangement uses TRBV27 and TRBJ2-1; TRBD2 might be the D (5 bases). The CDR3 consists of 11 residues. V lost 5 bases and J 10 bases, leaving 9 bases between the germline ends. Germline loops: CDR1 MNHEY, CDR2 SMNVEV (reference sequence). The CDR3 DNA follows: TGTGCCAGCAGTCTAAGGGAGGAGCAGTTCTTC. Its protein is CASSLREEQFF.

The chain uses TRBV7-9 and TRBJ1-1; D gene unclear. Germline V lookup: CDR1 SEHNR, CDR2 FQNEAQ (reference sequence). Trimming shortened V by 2 bases and J by 5 bases, and 15 bases separated the two germline ends. The CDR3 consists of 15 residues. CDR3 DNA: TGTGCCAGCAGCTTAAGATCCCAGAGAAGAACTGAAGCTTTCTTT. The encoded protein is CASSLRSQRRTEAFF.

The chain has TRBV19 and TRBJ1-1; 7 positions agree with TRBD1. Germline V gene lookup returns CDR1 LNHDA and CDR2 SQIVND (reference sequence). There are 16 residues in the CDR3. V lost 7 bases and J lost 0; bases outside the gene matches: 11. CDR3: CASTGTESYMNTEAFF. The DNA for the CDR3 is TGTGCCAGTACCGGGACAGAAAGTTACATGAACACTGAAGCTTTCTTT.

This clonotype came up many times. The J gene is TRBJ2-2, the V gene TRBV19, with 7 bases aligning to TRBD1. Looked up from germline, CDR1 is LNHDA and CDR2 is SQIVND (reference sequence). J lost 4 bases, V lost 6 bases, and 2 bases had no gene match. This CDR3 is 13 amino acids long. CDR3 sequence reads: CASRTGSTGELFF. For the CDR3, the DNA is TGTGCCAGTAGGACAGGGAGCACCGGGGAGCTGTTTTTT. The full variable domain, completed using reference TRBV19 and TRBJ2-2, is DGGITQSPKYLFRKEGQNVTLSCEQNLNHDAMYWYRQDPGQGLRLIYYSQIVNDFQKGDIAEGYSVSREKKESFPLTVTSAQKNPTAFYLCASRTGSTGELFFGEGSRLTVL.

The rearrangement uses TRBV27 and TRBJ1-1; 8 bases map to TRBD1. In germline, CDR1 is MNHEY, CDR2 SMNVEV (reference sequence). The length of the CDR3 is 12 residues. J lost 10 bases, V lost 5 bases, and 6 bases had no gene match. The CDR3 loop reads CASSNNRGGAFF. The CDR3, as DNA: TGTGCCAGCAGTAACAACAGGGGGGGAGCTTTCTTT.

This clonotype has just a few counts. The chain has TRBV19 and TRBJ2-1, with D tentatively TRBD2 (8 bases). The germline gives CDR1 LNHDA, CDR2 SQIVND (reference sequence). V was shortened by 5 bases and J by 7 bases, with 21 bases between the two germline ends. This CDR3 has 16 amino acids. The CDR3 spells CASSYKGAGGRNEQFF. The CDR3 coding sequence is TGTGCCAGTAGTTATAAGGGGGCGGGGGGCCGGAATGAGCAGTTCTTC.

This clonotype turned up a few times. This chain connects TRBV7-6 to TRBJ2-2, with D possibly matching TRBD1 (5 bases). This CDR3 contains 16 residues. Per germline, CDR1 SGHVS and CDR2 FNYEAQ. V lost 0 bases to trimming and J lost 7 bases, with 15 bases between them. CDR3: CASSLALTGPGGELFF. Written as DNA, the CDR3 is TGTGCCAGCAGCTTAGCTCTCACAGGACCCGGCGGGGAGCTGTTTTTT.

The chain uses TRBV19 and TRBJ2-7; 11 nucleotides line up with TRBD1. The CDR3 spans 15 residues. V trimming: 5 bases; J trimming: 3 bases; junction bases outside the gene matches: 6. Looked up from germline, CDR1 is LNHDA and CDR2 is SQIVND (reference sequence). The CDR3 bases are TGTGCCAGTAGTTACGCCGGGACAGGGGGCTACGAGCAGTACGTC. Residues: CASSYAGTGGYEQYV.

About this clonotype itself: This may be a read error, as it is one base from a much larger clone. The rearrangement uses TRBV7-2 and TRBJ2-1, with D perhaps matching TRBD2 (5 bases). Germline loops: CDR1 SGHTA, CDR2 FQGNSA. The CDR3 covers 16 residues. In DNA form, the CDR3 reads TGTGCCAGCAGCTTCCCTTTCGGGATCACCTACAATGTGCAGTTCTTC. Translating it yields CASSFPFGITYNVQFF.

This clonotype was seen a single time. V gene TRBV7-9 combines with J gene TRBJ2-2; TRBD2 matches at 12 bases. V dropped 4 bases and J dropped 7; count of bases not matched to a gene: 10. Germline CDR1 and CDR2: SEHNR and FQNEAQ (reference sequence). The CDR3 has 17 amino acids. CDR3 in DNA: TGTGCCAGCAGCTCTCCGCGGACTAGCGGGGTGCGCGGGGAGCTGTTTTTT. As protein: CASSSPRTSGVRGELFF.

This clonotype was seen a handful of times. The CDR3 coding sequence is TGTGCCAGCAGTATTGGGACAGGGCTTTATGGCTACACCTTC. Its translation is CASSIGTGLYGYTF. This chain links TRBV6-6 with TRBJ1-2; 9 nucleotides agree with TRBD1. The CDR3 extends over 14 amino acids. Germline CDR1 and CDR2: MNHNY and SVGAGI (reference sequence). J was trimmed by 5 bases and V by 5 bases; bases with no gene match: 6.

Comment on this clonotype: Compared with germline, one end of the junction differs, possibly owing to a read error. The chain is built from TRBV27 and TRBJ1-5; D is ambiguous. Germline assignment: CDR1 MNHEY and CDR2 SMNVEV (reference sequence). This CDR3 is built from 12 residues. In nucleotides, the CDR3 is TGTGCCAGCCGGATCGGGAATCGGCCCCAGCATTTT. Its translation: CASRIGNRPQHF.

The chain recombines TRBV10-1 with TRBJ1-4, with unresolved D. Germline lookup yields CDR1 WNHNN and CDR2 SYGVQD (reference sequence). Trimming took 3 bases from V and 8 from J, leaving 7 bases between them. There are 12 residues in the CDR3. The CDR3 is CASSDRREKLFF. CDR3 DNA sequence: TGCGCCAGCAGTGACCGAAGGGAAAAACTGTTTTTT.

The gene calls are TRBV6-2 or TRBV6-3 and TRBJ2-1; TRBD2 agrees at 9 bases. This CDR3 contains 13 residues. Trimming at V came to 5 bases and at J to 6 bases, leaving 2 bases not matched to a gene. Germline lookup yields CDR1 MNHEY and CDR2 SVGEGT. The CDR3 DNA reads TGTGCCAGCAGTAGCGGGGGGACCAATGAGCAGTTCTTC. The encoded protein is CASSSGGTNEQFF.

The V and J genes are TRBV4-1 and TRBJ2-5; D not certain. The CDR3 is made up of 13 amino acids. Germline lookup yields CDR1 MGHRA and CDR2 YSYEKL. V gave up 2 bases and J gave up 0 bases, with 4 bases separating them. CDR3 loop: CASSQLHQETQYF. The DNA of the CDR3 is TGCGCCAGCAGCCAACTCCACCAAGAGACCCAGTACTTC.

In this sample, this clonotype turned up a few times. The gene calls are TRBV11-2 and TRBJ2-4; D remains ambiguous. Germline-derived CDR1 and CDR2 are SGHAT and FQNNGV. With 3 bases removed from V and 0 bases from J, the gap between germline ends came to 9 bases. This CDR3 spans 15 amino acids. The CDR3 reads CASSFDPLAKNIQYF. The DNA for the CDR3 is TGTGCCAGCAGCTTCGATCCGCTAGCCAAAAACATTCAGTACTTC.

This clonotype was observed a handful of times. J is TRBJ2-1 and V is TRBV4-1, with TRBD1 as a possible D gene (6 bases). CDR3 length: 14 residues. Germline V gene sequence: CDR1 MGHRA, CDR2 YSYEKL. V was pared by 0 bases and J by 10 bases, with 13 bases between. CDR3 region: CASSQEQGLGEQFF. The CDR3 DNA reads TGCGCCAGCAGCCAAGAGCAGGGGCTTGGCGAGCAGTTCTTC.

Turning to this clonotype: The junction departs from germline at one end; a sequencing error may be responsible. The chain joins TRBV7-6 to TRBJ1-5; D perhaps matches TRBD1 (6 bases). This CDR3 has 13 residues. Germline CDR1 SGHVS, CDR2 FNYEAQ. The CDR3 sequence: CASRLGGAQPQHF. The CDR3 region has the DNA TGTGCCAGCAGATTAGGGGGGGCTCAGCCCCAGCATTTT.

The chain carries TRBV20-1 and TRBJ1-1; D call uncertain. Germline-derived CDR1 and CDR2 are DFQATT and SNEGSKA (reference sequence). There are 13 residues in the CDR3. The ends were cut back, 6 bases at V and 0 bases at J, with 11 bases in the middle. Written as DNA, the CDR3 is TGCAGTGCCCCCCGGGTTATGAACACTGAAGCTTTCTTT. Translated: CSAPRVMNTEAFF.